The 9 T cell receptor beta chains below were found in one sample sequenced in a study of PD-1 blockade in mismatch repair-deficient tumors (dated by TCRdb to 2015 to 2018). Library construction relied on the immunoSEQ multiplex PCR assay. TCRdb limited this immuneACCESS table to in-frame rearrangements with V and J called. A share of clones is missing; checked studies link under half to unresolved V genes, and the rest is unexplained. Recorded for this sample are just under 80,000 clones; approximately 78% of them occurred a single time. Around 5.1% of the sample is held by the ten biggest clonotypes. This sample comprised peripheral blood, obtained 44 weeks after starting pembrolizumab. The receptors here all came from an adult with mismatch repair-deficient cancer.

The chain couples TRBV7-8 to TRBJ2-7, with 8 bases fitting TRBD1. Germline V CDR1 and CDR2: SGHVS, FQNEAQ. Trimming took 3 bases from V and 3 from J; bases not matched to a gene: 10. CDR3 length: 16 amino acids. The CDR3 DNA reads TGTGCCAGCAGCTTTACCCAGGGGGCCTCGGTCTACGAGCAGTACTTC. Translation: CASSFTQGASVYEQYF. The full variable domain, with the rest looked up from reference TRBV7-8 and TRBJ2-7, is GAGVSQSPRYKVAKRGQDVALRCDPISGHVSLFWYQQALGQGPEFLTYFQNEAQLDKSGLPSDRFFAERPEGSVSTLKIQRTQQEDSAVYLCASSFTQGASVYEQYFGPGTRLTVT.

V usage is TRBV6-4 and J usage is TRBJ1-2; D is unresolved. CDR3 size: 12 residues. V lost 0 bases and J lost 8, with 7 bases in between. Germline V gene lookup returns CDR1 MRHNA and CDR2 SNTAGT. CDR3 region: CASSDSGRGYTF. In DNA form, the CDR3 reads TGTGCCAGCAGTGACTCGGGCAGGGGCTACACCTTC.

V usage is TRBV6-1 and J usage is TRBJ1-3; tentatively, D is TRBD1 (6 bases). Germline V CDR1 and CDR2: MNHNS, SASEGT. The CDR3 has 17 amino acids. V lost 4 bases and J 0 bases, leaving 16 bases between the germline ends. The CDR3 bases are TGTGCCAGCAGTGTAAGAACAGGGAGCAACTCTGGAAACACCATATATTTT. This encodes CASSVRTGSNSGNTIYF.

The genes are TRBV2 and TRBJ2-7; TRBD2 matches 10 bases. Germline loops: CDR1 SNHLY, CDR2 FYNNEI. Trimming took 6 bases from V and 3 from J; bases not matched to a gene: 2. The CDR3 is made up of 13 amino acids. The CDR3 sequence: CASRWTSGYEQYF. In DNA, the CDR3 is TGTGCCAGCAGGTGGACTAGCGGCTACGAGCAGTACTTC.

The chain joins TRBV7-9 to TRBJ2-2; no clear D gene. The germline V gene has CDR1 SEHNR and CDR2 FQNEAQ (reference sequence). Trimming left V 2 bases short and J 1 base short, with 11 bases between. The CDR3 runs 16 residues. The CDR3 region has the DNA TGTGCCAGCAGCTTAATCGGGCTGGGGAACACCGGGGAGCTGTTTTTT. This translates into CASSLIGLGNTGELFF.

The rearrangement joins TRBV7-2 to TRBJ1-1, with 11 bases lining up with TRBD1. Germline CDR1 and CDR2: SGHTA and FQGNSA. J lost 11 bases, V lost 5 bases, and 4 bases had no gene match. The CDR3 totals 12 residues. Here the CDR3 DNA reads TGTGCCAGCAGCATGGACAGGGGGCATGCTTTCTTT. Its protein product is CASSMDRGHAFF.

There are a few counts of this clone. The rearrangement links TRBV6-6 to TRBJ1-3; TRBD1 might be the D (5 bases). The V gene lost 4 bases and the J gene lost 2 bases, with 15 bases spanning the gap. The CDR3 contains 16 residues. CDR1 MNHNY and CDR2 SVGAGI come from the germline V gene (reference sequence). CDR3 loop: CASSFSGGGTGNTIYF. CDR3 DNA: TGTGCCAGCAGTTTTTCGGGGGGGGGAACTGGAAACACCATATATTTT.

The V and J genes are TRBV19 and TRBJ2-1; tentative D call: TRBD2 (5 bases). Germline lookup yields CDR1 LNHDA and CDR2 SQIVND (reference sequence). The CDR3 is 14 amino acids. The germline V and J ends were trimmed by 4 bases and 2 bases, with 9 bases remaining between them. Here the CDR3 DNA reads TGTGCCAGTAGTAGCGGGCGGACCTACAATGAGCAGTTCTTC. It yields the protein CASSSGRTYNEQFF.

V usage is TRBV7-8 and J usage is TRBJ2-3; 11 bases map to TRBD2. Per the germline V gene, CDR1 is SGHVS and CDR2 is FQNEAQ. Trimming cost V 5 bases and J 3 bases; bases outside gene matches: 7. This CDR3 spans 16 amino acids. As DNA, the CDR3 is TGTGCCAGCAGCGGATCAAGGACTAGCGGGACAGATACGCAGTATTTT. Protein: CASSGSRTSGTDTQYF.